This TCR beta chain was retrieved from a study of T-cell reconstitution after alpha-beta-depleted transplantation in children (dated by TCRdb to the mid-2010s). Notes on the research overall: Using TCR repertoire profiling, the study followed T-cell immune reconstitution in a quantitative way in children after TCRalphabeta/CD19-depleted allogeneic hematopoietic cell transplantation. What the research found in general, with its limitations: The high TCRbeta diversity at day 60 in some patients was ascribed to recipient T cells and intrathymic progenitors that had survived conditioning. Apparently early alphabetaT-cell count recovery about two months after transplant reportedly relied on only several hundred rapidly expanded clones derived from non-depleted graft cells. Over the following months the frequencies of hyperexpanded clones went down, and after one year T-cell counts and TCRbeta diversity were mostly credited to newly produced T cells.

The treatment or condition tag for this specimen amounts to: allogeneic hematopoietic cell transplantation with graft depleted of TCRalphabeta T cells and CD19 B cells. Transplant recipients were children who received TCRalphabeta/CD19-depleted allogeneic hematopoietic cell grafts. The trim is 6 bases for V and 5 bases for J, with a gap of 15 bases between the germline ends. Including cysteine and phenylalanine, the CDR3 has 14 amino acids. This entry keeps only the CDR3 DNA: 42 bases, framed from base 1. The germline V gene yields ENHRY for CDR1 and SYGVKD for CDR2. With respect to this clonotype: This receptor's antigen is unknown. It has no much larger one-base neighbor in the sample; base qualities were not kept.

The library was obtained by PCR. TCRdb names Illumina HiSeq 2500 as the instrument used. To normalize quantification of the TCRbeta repertoire, the TCR libraries were built with molecular barcoding that relied on unique molecular identifiers. TCRdb's own reprocessing of the public reads used fastp at Q25 and MiXCR and kept productive beta chains. Entries are consolidated by CDR3 protein sequence, retaining the most common genes and DNA. The sample records hundreds of thousands of distinct CDR3 sequences, 16% of which are singletons. Just over 40% of the sample belongs to the ten largest clones. The sequence links TRBV10-3 to TRBJ2-3; the D match is possibly TRBD1 or TRBD2, with 5 bases aligned in each. The sequences come from PBMCs, mostly from graft donor cells, collected 360 days after TCRalphabeta/CD19-depleted stem cell transplant. The receptor's source is a male patient between 2 and 10 years old who had a stem cell transplant for acute lymphoblastic leukemia, so the T cells may come from the graft donor. The CDR3 region reads CAIRGDVWGDTQYF. The nucleotide sequence is given as TGTGCCATCAGGGGGGACGTCTGGGGAGATACGCAGTATTTT.